These 21 T cell receptor beta chains share one sample of origin, sequenced in a study of T cell responses to AZD1222 COVID-19 vaccine. Generated by immunoSEQ multiplex PCR, the TCRdb table keeps only in-frame clones and is missing some. Of 100,000 to 120,000 clones in the sample, approximately 90% are singletons; the top ten hold around a tenth. The sequenced sample was peripheral blood, obtained on day 0 of AZD1222 vaccination. These receptors all stem from an adult in good health.

This chain links TRBV4-2 with TRBJ1-2, with no clear D. With 0 bases removed from V and 7 bases from J, the gap between germline ends came to 9 bases. The CDR3 loop spans 13 amino acids. Germline CDR1 and CDR2: LGHNA and YNFKEQ. The DNA for the CDR3 is TGTGCCAGCAGCCAAGATTGGGGTGGTGGCTACACCTTC. Protein sequence: CASSQDWGGGYTF.

The chain carries TRBV3-1 (or the pseudogene TRBV3-2) and TRBJ2-5; 9 bases agree with TRBD2. The CDR3 covers 16 residues. Germline V gives CDR1 LGHDT, CDR2 YNNKEL (reference sequence). V gave up 4 bases and J gave up 4 bases; unmatched junction bases: 10. CDR3 region: CASSPSASGIPETQYF. CDR3 in DNA: TGTGCCAGCAGCCCCTCCGCTAGCGGGATTCCAGAGACCCAGTACTTC.

The chain recombines TRBV7-8 with TRBJ2-1; D ambiguous. Trimming took off 4 bases at V and 12 bases at J, with 16 bases between the two ends. The CDR3 extends over 13 amino acids. CDR1 is SGHVS, CDR2 FQNEAQ, per germline. CDR3 nucleotides: TGTGCCAGCAGCTCCGGCGGACGGAGATGGCAGTTCTTC. It is translated as CASSSGGRRWQFF.

V and J are TRBV7-2 and TRBJ2-3, with 12 bases lining up with TRBD2. Germline CDR1 reads SGHTA; CDR2 reads FQGNSA. The CDR3 runs 19 residues. Trimming removed 4 bases from V and 2 bases from J; junction bases left unmatched: 13. The CDR3 nucleotides read TGTGCCAGCAGCTCGGGACTAGCGGGCCGGCACCCATTCACAGATACGCAGTATTTT. This translates into CASSSGLAGRHPFTDTQYF.

The V gene is TRBV30, the J gene TRBJ1-5; D is possibly TRBD1 (6 bases). Germline CDR1 is GTSNPN and CDR2 is SVGIG (reference sequence). V was pared by 3 bases and J by 5 bases, with 20 bases between. The CDR3 length is 16 residues. The CDR3 loop is CAWSGVGGMADQPQHF. The CDR3, as DNA: TGTGCCTGGAGCGGAGTAGGGGGTATGGCAGATCAGCCCCAGCATTTT.

V usage is TRBV7-2 and J usage is TRBJ2-7; D is tentatively TRBD1 or TRBD2 (5 bases each). Looked up from germline, CDR1 is SGHTA and CDR2 is FQGNSA. The CDR3 has 15 amino acids. V lost 1 base to trimming and J lost 4 bases, with 14 bases between them. This CDR3 reads CASSLEAGRLYEQYF. The CDR3 nucleotides are TGTGCCAGCAGCTTAGAAGCAGGGAGACTATACGAGCAGTACTTC.

This clone has a handful of counts. This chain uses TRBV5-1 with TRBJ2-7; no firm D call. Germline V gene sequence: CDR1 SGHRS, CDR2 YFSETQ. This CDR3 is 14 amino acids long. V was trimmed by 4 bases and J by 8 bases, leaving 19 bases between them. For the CDR3, the DNA is TGCGCCAGCAGCCCTGACTCTGATATGGCCCAGCAGTACTTC. The encoded protein is CASSPDSDMAQQYF.

The chain recombines TRBV6-5 with TRBJ1-2; 8 nucleotides match TRBD1. The germline gives CDR1 MNHEY, CDR2 SVGAGI. The CDR3 totals 14 residues. The trim removed 1 base at V and 7 bases at J, leaving 5 bases unmatched. CDR3 nucleotide sequence: TGTGCCAGCAGTTACTTACCAGGGGGCCGTGGCTACACCTTC. Translation: CASSYLPGGRGYTF.

This chain connects TRBV30 to TRBJ2-3; tentatively, D is TRBD2 (6 bases). Between the trimmed V and J ends, which lost 0 bases and 6 bases, there was a span of 19 bases. Germline V CDR1 and CDR2: GTSNPN, SVGIG (reference sequence). There are 16 residues in the CDR3. CDR3 sequence reads: CAWSVVGTVSGDTQYF. The CDR3 region has the DNA TGTGCCTGGAGTGTCGTCGGGACTGTCTCGGGTGATACGCAGTATTTT.

The chain carries TRBV5-6 and TRBJ1-4; D is possibly TRBD1 (6 bases). Trimming took off 3 bases at V and 11 bases at J, with 14 bases between the two ends. From germline, CDR1 is SGHDT and CDR2 YYEEEE. CDR3 length: 13 residues. The CDR3 nucleotides are TGTGCCAGCAGCTCGGAGAGACAGGCCAAACTGTTTTTT. As protein: CASSSERQAKLFF.

This clone was observed a single time. The CDR3 DNA follows: TGCGCCAGCAGCCCCCCACTAGCGGGGATCTACAATGAGCAGTTCTTC. Amino acid sequence: CASSPPLAGIYNEQFF. This chain links TRBV5-1 with TRBJ2-1, with TRBD2 matching over 10 bases. The CDR3 totals 16 residues. Germline values: CDR1 SGHRS, CDR2 YFSETQ. J lost 3 bases, V lost 4 bases, and 7 bases had no gene match.

The chain uses TRBV29-1 and TRBJ1-2; 7 bases agree with TRBD1. The junction had 6 bases not matched to a gene; V was cut back by 7 bases and J by 4 bases. This CDR3 is 12 amino acids long. Germline CDR1 SQVTM, CDR2 ANQGSEA. CDR3 sequence reads: CSEYRGSYGYTF. The DNA for the CDR3 is TGCAGCGAGTACAGGGGCTCCTATGGCTACACCTTC.

The rearrangement joins TRBV14 to TRBJ2-2; D gene unclear. Germline V gives CDR1 SGHDN, CDR2 FVKESK. Trimming stripped 8 bases from V and 0 bases from J, with 10 bases between. This CDR3 is built from 14 residues. The CDR3 region is CASGTHPNTGELFF. Here the CDR3 DNA reads TGTGCCAGCGGCACACACCCGAACACCGGGGAGCTGTTTTTT.

By sample fraction, this clone is medium-sized. The chain employs TRBV27 and TRBJ2-3; TRBD2 matches at 13 bases. The CDR3 spans 16 residues. V lost 5 bases, J lost 3 bases, and 5 bases stayed unmatched. The V gene's germline CDR1 is MNHEY and CDR2 SMNVEV (reference sequence). Here the CDR3 DNA reads TGTGCCAGCAGTCCTACGACTAGCGGGAGGACAGATACGCAGTATTTT. Translating gives CASSPTTSGRTDTQYF.

The genes are TRBV2 and TRBJ1-1; no definite D call. Trimming removed 0 bases at V and 4 bases at J, with 6 bases between. The CDR3 sequence is 13 residues long. CDR1 is SNHLY and CDR2 is FYNNEI in the germline V gene. The DNA for the CDR3 is TGTGCCAGCAGTGAAGCCGCCTCCACTGAAGCTTTCTTT. This gives the protein CASSEAASTEAFF.

This chain connects TRBV5-1 to TRBJ1-2; D is uncertain. V lost 2 bases and J 0 bases, leaving 11 bases between the germline ends. CDR1 and CDR2 from the germline V gene are SGHRS and YFSETQ. This CDR3 comprises 15 residues. The CDR3, as DNA: TGCGCCAGCAGCTTAGCCGGACCCCCTAACTATGGCTACACCTTC. Residues: CASSLAGPPNYGYTF.

The J gene is TRBJ1-5, the V gene TRBV10-1, with 8 bases fitting TRBD1. The germline CDR1 and CDR2 sequences are WNHNN and SYGVQD (reference sequence). This CDR3 spans 14 amino acids. Unmatched junction bases numbered 4, after V lost 4 bases and J lost 5 bases. Here the CDR3 DNA reads TGCGCCAGCAGTGCGACAGGGGAGGATCAGCCCCAGCATTTT. Translation: CASSATGEDQPQHF.

The rearrangement uses TRBV4-2 and TRBJ2-7; a weak D match, TRBD1 (5 bases). Germline CDR1 is LGHNA and CDR2 is YNFKEQ. The CDR3 is 13 residues long. The V end lost 5 bases, the J end lost 4 bases, and 12 bases lay between the germline ends. The CDR3 nucleotides are TGTGCCAGCAGCGCAAGACAGTCTTACGAGCAGTACTTC. It yields the protein CASSARQSYEQYF.

This chain uses TRBV28 with TRBJ2-1; 11 bases agree with TRBD2. J gave up 6 bases and V 5 bases, and 3 bases lay outside the gene matches. The CDR3 has 14 residues. Germline V gene sequence: CDR1 MDHEN, CDR2 SYDVKM. CDR3 sequence reads: CASSLSGRANEQFF. The CDR3 nucleotides read TGTGCCAGCAGTCTTAGCGGGAGGGCCAATGAGCAGTTCTTC.

This chain joins TRBV5-1 and TRBJ1-4, with D maybe TRBD1 (5 bases). V lost 2 bases to trimming and J lost 5 bases, with 10 bases between them. CDR3 length: 14 amino acids. The germline gives CDR1 SGHRS, CDR2 YFSETQ. Here the CDR3 reads CASSFLGQNEKLFF. For the CDR3, the DNA is TGCGCCAGCAGCTTCCTAGGACAAAATGAAAAACTGTTTTTT.

This clone occurred once. CDR3 loop: CSVEVASGTYEQYF. The CDR3 region has the DNA TGCAGCGTTGAAGTGGCTAGCGGGACCTACGAGCAGTACTTC. The chain joins TRBV29-1 to TRBJ2-7, with 9 bases lining up with TRBD2. CDR1 and CDR2 from the germline V gene are SQVTM and ANQGSEA. After removal of 1 base from V and 2 bases from J, the junction contained 3 bases not matched to a gene. The CDR3 extends over 14 amino acids.